This entry features one T cell receptor beta chain sequence. This clonotype has more than one count but fewer than ten. This receptor's antigen is unknown. No qualities accompany the bases; no much larger clone lies one base away. Cut back by 0 bases and 9 bases, the V and J ends lie 9 bases apart. The CDR3 holds 13 amino acids from the cysteine to the phenylalanine. The DNA shown is the 39-base CDR3, in frame from base 1. According to the germline V gene (reference sequence), CDR1 reads SEHNR and CDR2 reads FQNEAQ. This specimen belongs to a study of T cells after yellow fever vaccination (dated by TCRdb to 2018 to 2020). As for the study more broadly: The SMART-Seq v4 Ultra Low Input RNA kit was used to prepare libraries from fractions with low cell numbers. To follow T-cell clones before and after primary and booster YFV17D yellow fever vaccination, bulk TCR alpha and beta repertoires were sequenced over time. Blood samples were taken at several timepoints before and after primary and secondary immunization, and bulk PBMC replicates and cell subsets were isolated. Two healthy male donors made up the cohort, one aged 18 to 30 years and the other aged 30 to 40 years. On the study overall, not on this receptor specifically: A small share of clonotypes was detected in both CD4 and CD8 compartments, with the overlap likely arising from convergent recombination. FACS-sorted repertoires could contain abundant contaminating clonotypes from the bulk population, so computational filtering was required. Compared with the primary T-cell response, the secondary T-cell response was weaker but faster, peaking on day 5 rather than day 15. Most clones expanded after primary vaccination were re-detected after the booster (almost 98% of CD4 and around nine tenths of CD8), suggesting broad memory maintenance. The study included only two donors, which limits how far the findings can be generalized.

TCR cDNA was synthesized by 5'RACE template switching, which introduced a universal primer site and unique molecular identifiers. Priming for cDNA synthesis came from both the TCR alpha and TCR beta constant segments. Libraries were amplified in two PCR steps, with sample barcodes and sequencing adapters added in the second step. Sequencing of libraries was performed on Illumina HiSeq 2500 (2x100 bp) or NovaSeq (2x150 bp). Per the authors' processing: MIGEC handled demultiplexing of reads and collapsing into UMI consensus sequences, while MiXCR performed V(D)J alignment. Vaccine-responding clonotypes were defined with edgeR using replicate PBMC samples, requiring FDR below 0.01 and a log2 fold change above 5 up to day 15. Each bulk clonotype received a CD4 or CD8 identity based on whether the sequenced CD4 or CD8 repertoire contained that clonotype at higher abundance. TCRdb reprocessed the public reads (quality trimming at Q25 with fastp, clone calling with MiXCR) and kept in-frame beta chains. Rows are unified per CDR3 protein, each entry keeping the most common DNA and genes. The V and J calls come from TCRdb's annotation, not from the publication. The sample data list 450,000 to 600,000 distinct CDR3 sequences, and 17% of these were observed just once. The ten biggest clones cover around 15% of the sample.

The treatment or condition label here, explained by the study, means: live attenuated yellow fever vaccine strain. At each blood-draw timepoint, two biological replicates of bulk PBMCs were obtained. PBMCs were isolated from peripheral blood using a standard Ficoll-Paque protocol. TriZol was used to extract RNA from bulk PBMCs, CD4 and CD8 fractions, and dextramer-positive and dextramer-negative fractions. The receptor's source is a man younger than 30 who received the YFV17D yellow fever vaccine. Sequenced here: PBMCs, sampled 4 to 6 days after the first yellow fever vaccination. The chain couples TRBV7-9 to TRBJ2-1; a tentative D call is TRBD2 (5 bases match). The DNA sequence is given as TGTGCCAGCAGCTTAGCCCGGGAAAGTGAGCAGTTCTTC. It specifies CASSLARESEQFF.